One T cell receptor beta chain is described in this entry. 60 Vbeta and 13 Jbeta primers were used in PCR. Sequencing was performed with immunoSEQ multiplex PCR; in TCRdb, only in-frame clones are kept and a portion is missing. The top ten hold about 6% of the sample, which has approximately 130,000 clones, over 65% seen once. The sample belongs to a study of cytomegalovirus exposure and HLA in healthy donors. The CDR3 has 16 residues. Germline CDR1 and CDR2: SGHRS and YFSETQ. Trimming removed 0 bases from V and 0 bases from J, with 12 bases in between. This receptor was obtained from a woman aged 40-49 years in good health and CMV-seronegative. Sequenced sample: PBMCs. The chain is built from TRBV5-1 and TRBJ1-2; the D is unclear. In nucleotides, the CDR3 is TGCGCCAGCAGCTTGGGTGCGGGAAGCGCTAACTATGGCTACACCTTC. It is translated as CASSLGAGSANYGYTF. The full variable domain, with the rest looked up from reference TRBV5-1 and TRBJ1-2, is KAGVTQTPRYLIKTRGQQVTLSCSPISGHRSVSWYQQTPGQGLQFLFEYFSETQRNKGNFPGRFSGRQFSNSRSEMNVSTLELGDSALYLCASSLGAGSANYGYTFGSGTRLTVV.